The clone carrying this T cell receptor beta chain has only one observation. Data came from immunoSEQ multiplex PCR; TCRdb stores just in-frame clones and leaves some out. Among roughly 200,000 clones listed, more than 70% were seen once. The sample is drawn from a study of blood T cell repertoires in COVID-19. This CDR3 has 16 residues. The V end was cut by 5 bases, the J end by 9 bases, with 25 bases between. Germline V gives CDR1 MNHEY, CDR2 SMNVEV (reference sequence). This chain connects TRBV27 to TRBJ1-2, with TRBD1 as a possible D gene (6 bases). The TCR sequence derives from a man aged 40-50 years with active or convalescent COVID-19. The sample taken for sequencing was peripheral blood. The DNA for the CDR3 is TGTGCCAGCAGTAGCCCCAAGCCGGGGGGCCGAGGGAGCTACACCTTC. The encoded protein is CASSSPKPGGRGSYTF.